This entry concerns a single T cell receptor beta chain. Its antigen is still unknown. Sampling times: baseline, cycle 4 day 1, cycle 7 day 1. The sample belongs to a study of OX40 agonist ivuxolimab in advanced cancers. General study points: The study found that CD8+ T cells averaged more expanded clones than CD4+. Clonal expansion in partial responders at 0.1-3.0 mg/kg ranked among the lowest. CD4+ and CD8+ blood T cells expanded clonally by week 6 at 0.1 to 3.0 mg/kg.

This table comes from immunoSEQ multiplex PCR, and its TCRdb copy is limited to in-frame clones, with some not included. This sample has over 90,000 clones, with 90% found just once. Trimming pared 3 bases from V and 6 bases from J, leaving 9 bases between. CDR3 size: 12 residues. The germline gives CDR1 MNHNS, CDR2 SASEGT. The J gene is TRBJ2-7, the V gene TRBV6-1; D uncertain. Specimen: CD4+ or CD8+ T cells sorted from blood, collected in a trial of the OX40 agonist ivuxolimab. This TCR was recovered from an adult with an advanced solid tumor such as melanoma, head and neck, liver or kidney cancer. CDR3 nucleotides: TGTGCCAGCAGTGATGCTGGATTCGAGCAGTACTTC. As protein: CASSDAGFEQYF.